Listed below are T cell receptor beta chains from one sample, sequenced in a study of blood T cells in healthy people across ages. MiXCR, applied by TCRdb to the 5' RACE reads, yields one record per CDR3 protein. The table lists 910,000 or so distinct CDR3 sequences, roughly half of them singletons. The sequencing sample was made of blood. The receptors derive from a woman aged 55-69 years in good health. CDR3s include the opening cysteine and the closing phenylalanine or tryptophan. A D gene is named only where the DNA matches it firmly. The size field is filled for only some rows; it gives once, few, many or a size class.

v_gene: TRBV7-2
abundance: NA
d_gene: TRBD2
j_gene: TRBJ2-5
CDR3nt: TGTGCCAGCGGCCGTAGCGGGAGAAAAGAGACCCAGTACTTC
CDR3aa: CASGRSGRKETQYF

v_gene: TRBV29-1
abundance: NA
d_gene: NA
j_gene: TRBJ2-3
CDR3nt: TGCAGCGTGGGCCAGGGACGAGCGGACACAGATACGCAGTATTTT
CDR3aa: CSVGQGRADTDTQYF

v_gene: TRBV20-1
abundance: NA
d_gene: NA
j_gene: TRBJ1-5
CDR3nt: TGCAGTGCTAGAAGGGAACTAACATCAGGACAGCCCCAGCATTTT
CDR3aa: CSARRELTSGQPQHF

v_gene: TRBV7-7
abundance: NA
d_gene: NA
j_gene: TRBJ2-5
CDR3nt: TGTGCCAGCAGCTTATTCGGCGGGGAGACCCAGTACTTC
CDR3aa: CASSLFGGETQYF

v_gene: TRBV4-1
abundance: NA
d_gene: NA
j_gene: TRBJ2-7
CDR3nt: TGCGCCAGCAGCCAGCCTAGCGTGAGCTCCTACGAGCAGTACTTC
CDR3aa: CASSQPSVSSYEQYF

v_gene: TRBV20-1
abundance: NA
d_gene: TRBD1
j_gene: TRBJ2-5
CDR3nt: TGCAGTGCTAGCTGGACAGGAGAGACCCAGTACTTC
CDR3aa: CSASWTGETQYF

v_gene: TRBV7-9
abundance: NA
d_gene: TRBD2
j_gene: TRBJ2-3
CDR3nt: TGTGCCAGCAGCCCGTCCGGGACTAGGGCAGATACGCAGTATTTT
CDR3aa: CASSPSGTRADTQYF

v_gene: TRBV20-1
abundance: NA
d_gene: TRBD1
j_gene: TRBJ1-2
CDR3nt: TGCAGTGCCAGTGGGACAGTGGGGCTACGGGGCTACACCTTC
CDR3aa: CSASGTVGLRGYTF

v_gene: TRBV6-1
abundance: few
d_gene: TRBD1
j_gene: TRBJ2-4
CDR3nt: TGTGCCAGCATTCTCCGGACAGGGGTGAACATTCAGTACTTC
CDR3aa: CASILRTGVNIQYF

v_gene: TRBV7-8
abundance: few
d_gene: NA
j_gene: TRBJ2-7
CDR3nt: TGTGCCAGCAGCGCAAAAAGGGGGGCGGGAGCCTACGAGCAGTACTTC
CDR3aa: CASSAKRGAGAYEQYF

v_gene: TRBV20-1
abundance: once
d_gene: NA
j_gene: TRBJ2-5
CDR3nt: TGCAGTGCTCCCGGCAGACAGACCCAGTACTTC
CDR3aa: CSAPGRQTQYF

v_gene: TRBV11-2
abundance: NA
d_gene: NA
j_gene: TRBJ2-3
CDR3nt: TGTGCCAGCAGCTTAGTGGTGGGACGCACAGATACGCAGTATTTT
CDR3aa: CASSLVVGRTDTQYF

v_gene: TRBV4-1
abundance: few
d_gene: NA
j_gene: TRBJ2-3
CDR3nt: TGCGCCAGCAGCCAAGTGGGCCGGAGAATCACAGATACGCAGTATTTT
CDR3aa: CASSQVGRRITDTQYF

v_gene: TRBV5-1
abundance: NA
d_gene: TRBD2
j_gene: TRBJ2-4
CDR3nt: TGCGCCAGCAGCTTTGCGGGAGACGTCAAAAACATTCAGTACTTC
CDR3aa: CASSFAGDVKNIQYF

v_gene: TRBV20-1
abundance: NA
d_gene: NA
j_gene: TRBJ2-7
CDR3nt: TGCAGTAGCCACTCGGGAAATTACGAGCAGTACTTC
CDR3aa: CSSHSGNYEQYF

v_gene: TRBV6-1
abundance: NA
d_gene: NA
j_gene: TRBJ2-7
CDR3nt: TGTGCCAGCAGTGAAAACCTCGTTGTCGAGCAGTACTTC
CDR3aa: CASSENLVVEQYF

v_gene: TRBV28
abundance: NA
d_gene: NA
j_gene: TRBJ2-1
CDR3nt: TGTGCCAGCAGTTTTTTTCGGGGGAGCCCTCGGGATGAGCAGTTCTTC
CDR3aa: CASSFFRGSPRDEQFF

v_gene: TRBV6-6
abundance: NA
d_gene: NA
j_gene: TRBJ2-3
CDR3nt: TGTGCCAGCGGGAGGCCCACAGATACGCAGTATTTT
CDR3aa: CASGRPTDTQYF

v_gene: TRBV4-3
abundance: NA
d_gene: TRBD2
j_gene: TRBJ2-1
CDR3nt: TGCGCCAGCAGCCAAGATGTCAAGCGGGAGAGCTCCTACAATGAGCAGTTCTTC
CDR3aa: CASSQDVKRESSYNEQFF

v_gene: TRBV12-3/TRBV12-4
abundance: NA
d_gene: NA
j_gene: TRBJ1-2
CDR3nt: TGTGCCAGCAGTCCATATGGGGGAGGCTACACCTTC
CDR3aa: CASSPYGGGYTF

v_gene: TRBV6-2/TRBV6-3
abundance: NA
d_gene: NA
j_gene: TRBJ1-4
CDR3nt: TGTGCCAGCAGTTACTCGATCAGGGAGGATGAAAAACTGTTTTTT
CDR3aa: CASSYSIREDEKLFF

v_gene: TRBV15
abundance: NA
d_gene: NA
j_gene: TRBJ2-5
CDR3nt: TGTGCCACCAGCAGAGAGCTAACCGCCGCCGAACAGACCCAGTACTTC
CDR3aa: CATSRELTAAEQTQYF

v_gene: TRBV2
abundance: few
d_gene: NA
j_gene: TRBJ2-7
CDR3nt: TGTGCCAGCAATGAGGGACTCCTCTACGAGCAGTACTTC
CDR3aa: CASNEGLLYEQYF

v_gene: TRBV6-4
abundance: many
d_gene: NA
j_gene: TRBJ2-3
CDR3nt: TGTGCCAGCAGTGACTCCGACACGGGGGCCACAGATACGCAGTATTTT
CDR3aa: CASSDSDTGATDTQYF

v_gene: TRBV11-1
abundance: NA
d_gene: TRBD2
j_gene: TRBJ2-7
CDR3nt: TGTGCCAGCAGTACCTCGACAGCGGGACTGAGCTCCTACAATGAGCAGTACTTC
CDR3aa: CASSTSTAGLSSYNEQYF

v_gene: TRBV7-2
abundance: NA
d_gene: NA
j_gene: TRBJ2-1
CDR3nt: TGTGCCAGCAGCCCACTGGGGTCGGAGCAGTTCTTC
CDR3aa: CASSPLGSEQFF

v_gene: TRBV20-1
abundance: NA
d_gene: TRBD2
j_gene: TRBJ2-7
CDR3nt: TGCAGTGCTAGATCCAGGACTAGCGGGAGTTACGAGCAGTACTTC
CDR3aa: CSARSRTSGSYEQYF

v_gene: TRBV15
abundance: NA
d_gene: TRBD2
j_gene: TRBJ2-3
CDR3nt: TGTGCCACCAGCAGAGCCTTAGGGACTAGTCCCACAGATACGCAGTATTTT
CDR3aa: CATSRALGTSPTDTQYF

v_gene: TRBV20-1
abundance: NA
d_gene: TRBD2
j_gene: TRBJ2-5
CDR3nt: TGCAGTGCTAGATCCTCCCTGACTAGCGGGAATTTCCATGAGCAGTACTTC
CDR3aa: CSARSSLTSGNFHEQYF

v_gene: TRBV7-8
abundance: NA
d_gene: NA
j_gene: TRBJ2-7
CDR3nt: TGTGCCAGCAGCTTAGGACGTGATAGGGGCTTCGAGCAGTACTTC
CDR3aa: CASSLGRDRGFEQYF

v_gene: TRBV6-5
abundance: few
d_gene: NA
j_gene: TRBJ2-3
CDR3nt: TGTGCCAGCAGGAACAGGGATACGCAGTATTTT
CDR3aa: CASRNRDTQYF

v_gene: TRBV7-9
abundance: NA
d_gene: NA
j_gene: TRBJ2-7
CDR3nt: TGTGCCAGCAGCCCCCTGTGGACTACATACGAGCAGTACTTC
CDR3aa: CASSPLWTTYEQYF

v_gene: TRBV18
abundance: few
d_gene: TRBD1
j_gene: TRBJ2-5
CDR3nt: TGTGCCAGCTCATCGACAGGGAGTGAGACCCAGTACTTC
CDR3aa: CASSSTGSETQYF

v_gene: TRBV27
abundance: NA
d_gene: TRBD2
j_gene: TRBJ2-3
CDR3nt: TGTGCCAGCGGCCTTCAAGCGGGAGAAGAAACAGATACGCAGTATTTT
CDR3aa: CASGLQAGEETDTQYF

v_gene: TRBV11-2
abundance: NA
d_gene: TRBD2
j_gene: TRBJ2-3
CDR3nt: TGTGCCAGCAGCATAGCGGGAGGGCAGACGAATACGCAGTATTTT
CDR3aa: CASSIAGGQTNTQYF

v_gene: TRBV7-3
abundance: NA
d_gene: NA
j_gene: TRBJ2-3
CDR3nt: TGTGCCAGCAGCCCGTGGAGCGGAAGGACAGATACGCAGTATTTT
CDR3aa: CASSPWSGRTDTQYF

v_gene: TRBV29-1
abundance: NA
d_gene: NA
j_gene: TRBJ2-1
CDR3nt: TGCAGCGTTGTCGTGGAAAACCAAGAGACCCAGTTCTTC
CDR3aa: CSVVVENQETQFF

v_gene: TRBV3-1
abundance: NA
d_gene: NA
j_gene: TRBJ2-5
CDR3nt: TGTGCCAGCAGCGAACAGGGGAGGAAGGGGGAGACCCAGTACTTC
CDR3aa: CASSEQGRKGETQYF

v_gene: TRBV5-1
abundance: NA
d_gene: NA
j_gene: TRBJ2-4
CDR3nt: TGCGCCAGCAGCGATGAAAGCCGAGGGGCTCTGTACTTC
CDR3aa: CASSDESRGALYF

v_gene: TRBV6-6
abundance: NA
d_gene: NA
j_gene: TRBJ1-2
CDR3nt: TGTGCCAGCAGTTTCCGACTCTATGGCCACACCTTC
CDR3aa: CASSFRLYGHTF

v_gene: TRBV10-3
abundance: NA
d_gene: TRBD2
j_gene: TRBJ2-5
CDR3nt: TGTGCCACCCAGCTAGGGGCGGGAGGCAGAGAGACCCAGTACTTC
CDR3aa: CATQLGAGGRETQYF

v_gene: TRBV4-2
abundance: NA
d_gene: TRBD1
j_gene: TRBJ2-7
CDR3nt: TGTGCCAGCAGCCAGGTGGACAGGGTTTCCTACGAGCAGTACTTC
CDR3aa: CASSQVDRVSYEQYF

v_gene: TRBV11-3
abundance: few
d_gene: TRBD1
j_gene: TRBJ1-1
CDR3nt: TGTGCCAGCAGCCACGGACAGGAGGGCACTGAAGCTTTCTTT
CDR3aa: CASSHGQEGTEAFF

v_gene: TRBV7-6
abundance: once
d_gene: TRBD1
j_gene: TRBJ2-7
CDR3nt: TGTGCCAGCAGCCCGGACAGGTCTTGGGCCTACGAGCAGTACTTC
CDR3aa: CASSPDRSWAYEQYF

v_gene: TRBV29-1
abundance: few
d_gene: NA
j_gene: TRBJ1-4
CDR3nt: TGCAGCGTTGAAGAGAGGTCGAATGAAAAACTGTTTTTT
CDR3aa: CSVEERSNEKLFF

v_gene: TRBV12-3/TRBV12-4
abundance: NA
d_gene: TRBD1
j_gene: TRBJ2-5
CDR3nt: TGTGCCAGCGGCCCCCGGGACAGGGCCTGGAATGAGCAGTACTTC
CDR3aa: CASGPRDRAWNEQYF

v_gene: TRBV13
abundance: NA
d_gene: TRBD1
j_gene: TRBJ2-1
CDR3nt: TGTGCCAGCAGCCGGGGACAGGGGATTATTTTGGGCAATGAGCAGTTCTTC
CDR3aa: CASSRGQGIILGNEQFF

v_gene: TRBV20-1
abundance: NA
d_gene: TRBD2
j_gene: TRBJ2-3
CDR3nt: TGCAGTGAAACCCTAGGGACTAGCGGAGATACGCAGTATTTT
CDR3aa: CSETLGTSGDTQYF

v_gene: TRBV4-1
abundance: NA
d_gene: NA
j_gene: TRBJ2-7
CDR3nt: TGCGCCAGCAGCCAAGATATGGGATGGGACTACGAGCAGTACTTC
CDR3aa: CASSQDMGWDYEQYF

v_gene: TRBV7-2
abundance: NA
d_gene: NA
j_gene: TRBJ2-7
CDR3nt: TGTGCCAGCAGCTTAGGGGGGGACACTTCCTACGAGCAGTACTTC
CDR3aa: CASSLGGDTSYEQYF

v_gene: TRBV13
abundance: NA
d_gene: NA
j_gene: TRBJ1-2
CDR3nt: TGTGCCAGCATCCCAATCAGCAGTCCCGGTCGCTACACCTTC
CDR3aa: CASIPISSPGRYTF

v_gene: TRBV29-1
abundance: few
d_gene: NA
j_gene: TRBJ2-3
CDR3nt: TGCAGTGTGTCAGGGGAAGATACGCAGTATTTT
CDR3aa: CSVSGEDTQYF

v_gene: TRBV29-1
abundance: few
d_gene: NA
j_gene: TRBJ2-4
CDR3nt: TGCAGCGTTGACCTAGGGAACATTCAGTACTTC
CDR3aa: CSVDLGNIQYF

v_gene: TRBV4-1
abundance: NA
d_gene: TRBD1
j_gene: TRBJ2-7
CDR3nt: TGCGCCAGCAGCGGTCCGGGACAGGGGACCGAGCAGTACTTC
CDR3aa: CASSGPGQGTEQYF